The TCR beta chain under discussion was sequenced for a study of blood T cell repertoires in COVID-19. Turning to the study itself: Samples of COVID-19 (acute and convalescent) were obtained from the United States, Italy and Spain. Sample material is recorded as cDNA or gDNA derived from T cells, B-cell-depleted T cells, or PBMCs.

The CDR3 has 15 residues. Germline V CDR1 and CDR2: MDHEN, SYDVKM. Between the trimmed V and J ends, which lost 5 bases and 3 bases, there was a span of 14 bases. Original processing notes: Estimation of nucleated cell counts relied on the amplification of reference gene primers. Data came from immunoSEQ multiplex PCR; TCRdb stores just in-frame clones and leaves some out. V, J and clone size reflect that table, while D and trimming were determined from the DNA. The sample holds some 200,000 clones, 70% to 90% seen once. One Seattle source followed patients from active infection through their disease course.

This receptor was taken from a man aged 50-59 years with COVID-19, enrolled during active disease. Sequences were obtained from peripheral blood. The V and J genes are TRBV28 and TRBJ1-3, with a tentative D call TRBD1 (6 bases). The CDR3 loop reads CASSRTGPGGNTIYF. In DNA form, the CDR3 reads TGTGCCAGCAGTCGAACAGGGCCTGGTGGAAACACCATATATTTT.